A selection of T cell receptor beta chains follows, all from one sample in a study of T cells in Graves' hyperthyroidism and ophthalmopathy. MiXCR was run by TCRdb on the multiplex PCR reads, yielding one entry per CDR3 protein. The sample yields hundreds of thousands of distinct CDR3 sequences, approximately 40% seen once. The sample consisted of blood. The receptors shown here come from a young man with Graves' hyperthyroidism. The CDR3 runs from the conserved cysteine through the conserved F or W. Each record gives: clone size, J gene, V gene, D gene, CDR3 DNA, CDR3 protein. D genes are given only for firm matches. Rows may omit the clone size; those that give it use once, few, many or a size class.

abundance: NA; j_gene: TRBJ1-1; v_gene: TRBV7-2; d_gene: NA; CDR3nt: TGTGCCAGCACCCCCTGGGGGAATCGTTCCGCTGAAGCTTTCTTT; CDR3aa: CASTPWGNRSAEAFF
abundance: few; j_gene: TRBJ2-7; v_gene: TRBV20-1; d_gene: NA; CDR3nt: TGCAGTGCCGACCCGTCACAGGGCTACGAGCAGTACTTC; CDR3aa: CSADPSQGYEQYF
abundance: NA; j_gene: TRBJ1-6; v_gene: TRBV6-5; d_gene: TRBD1; CDR3nt: TGTGCCAGCAGTTACTCGATGGGACAGGGGGGCAATTCACCCCTCCACTTT; CDR3aa: CASSYSMGQGGNSPLHF
abundance: NA; j_gene: TRBJ2-7; v_gene: TRBV5-1; d_gene: TRBD1; CDR3nt: TGCGCCAGCAGCTTGGTCCCAGGGGGCGGCTACGAGCAGTACTTC; CDR3aa: CASSLVPGGGYEQYF
abundance: few; j_gene: TRBJ2-2; v_gene: TRBV3-1; d_gene: NA; CDR3nt: TGTGCCAGCAGCCAAGCGGGACCATCAATCTCCGGGGAGCTGTTTTTT; CDR3aa: CASSQAGPSISGELFF
abundance: NA; j_gene: TRBJ2-5; v_gene: TRBV5-5; d_gene: NA; CDR3nt: TGTGCCAGCAGCTTGGACCCCCAGCGGGAGACCCAGTACTTC; CDR3aa: CASSLDPQRETQYF
abundance: NA; j_gene: TRBJ1-5; v_gene: TRBV19; d_gene: TRBD1; CDR3nt: TGTGCCAGTAGTATACTCCTCCCGAGGGGGCCTTATAGCAATCAGCCCCAGCATTTT; CDR3aa: CASSILLPRGPYSNQPQHF
abundance: many; j_gene: TRBJ1-4; v_gene: TRBV2; d_gene: TRBD1; CDR3nt: TGTGCCAGCAGCCGGGACAGGGGTGAAAAACTGTTTTTT; CDR3aa: CASSRDRGEKLFF
abundance: NA; j_gene: TRBJ2-7; v_gene: TRBV10-2; d_gene: NA; CDR3nt: TGCGCCAGCAGTGGGTCGCCTCCGGGACTCTACGAGCAGTACTTC; CDR3aa: CASSGSPPGLYEQYF
abundance: few; j_gene: TRBJ2-2; v_gene: TRBV6-5; d_gene: NA; CDR3nt: TGTGCCAGCAGCTCCTTCGGGGAGCTGTTTTTT; CDR3aa: CASSSFGELFF
abundance: NA; j_gene: TRBJ2-7; v_gene: TRBV29-1; d_gene: NA; CDR3nt: TGCAGCGTTGAACTCACGACCGGGCCCGAGCAGTACTTC; CDR3aa: CSVELTTGPEQYF
abundance: many; j_gene: TRBJ2-6; v_gene: TRBV25-1; d_gene: NA; CDR3nt: TGTGCCAGCAGTGAATTGACGTCTGGGGCCAACGTCCTGACTTTC; CDR3aa: CASSELTSGANVLTF
abundance: NA; j_gene: TRBJ1-5; v_gene: TRBV19; d_gene: TRBD1; CDR3nt: TGTGCCAGTAGTTCAAACAGGGGGCAGGGACTTTTTAATCAGCCCCAGCATTTT; CDR3aa: CASSSNRGQGLFNQPQHF
abundance: NA; j_gene: TRBJ1-1; v_gene: TRBV7-9; d_gene: NA; CDR3nt: TGTGCCAGCAGCTTAAGGGGGACTGAGAACACTGAAGCTTTCTTT; CDR3aa: CASSLRGTENTEAFF
abundance: NA; j_gene: TRBJ1-2; v_gene: TRBV19; d_gene: NA; CDR3nt: TGTGCTAGTAGGGGACCCGACTATGGCTACACCTTC; CDR3aa: CASRGPDYGYTF
abundance: NA; j_gene: TRBJ2-7; v_gene: TRBV10-3; d_gene: TRBD1; CDR3nt: TGTGCCATCGGTGCCAGAGACAGGGGCTACGAGCAGTACTTC; CDR3aa: CAIGARDRGYEQYF
abundance: many; j_gene: TRBJ1-1; v_gene: TRBV7-6; d_gene: NA; CDR3nt: TGTGCCAGCCGACCGCAGGGGAACACTGAAGCTTTCTTT; CDR3aa: CASRPQGNTEAFF
abundance: few; j_gene: TRBJ1-1; v_gene: TRBV12-3/TRBV12-4; d_gene: NA; CDR3nt: TGTGCCAGCAGACCCCTTACAGGGTCGGGGCACACTGAAGCTTTCTTT; CDR3aa: CASRPLTGSGHTEAFF
abundance: NA; j_gene: TRBJ2-5; v_gene: TRBV2; d_gene: TRBD2; CDR3nt: TGTGCCAGCAGCCGGACTAGCGGGGGGGTTCAAGAGACCCAGTACTTC; CDR3aa: CASSRTSGGVQETQYF
abundance: many; j_gene: TRBJ1-2; v_gene: TRBV14; d_gene: NA; CDR3nt: TGTGCCAGCAGCCAAGACAGCGACTATGGCTACACCTTC; CDR3aa: CASSQDSDYGYTF
abundance: NA; j_gene: TRBJ1-1; v_gene: TRBV7-2; d_gene: NA; CDR3nt: TGTGCCAGCAGCCAAGATCCGGACACTGAAGCTTTCTTT; CDR3aa: CASSQDPDTEAFF
abundance: NA; j_gene: TRBJ2-2; v_gene: TRBV29-1; d_gene: NA; CDR3nt: TGCAGCGTTGTCCCGGGCACGAACACCGGGGAGCTGTTTTTT; CDR3aa: CSVVPGTNTGELFF
abundance: NA; j_gene: TRBJ2-7; v_gene: TRBV7-2; d_gene: TRBD1; CDR3nt: TGTGCCAGCAGCCATGACCGGGACAGGGGAGGATACGAGCAGTACTTC; CDR3aa: CASSHDRDRGGYEQYF
abundance: NA; j_gene: TRBJ1-5; v_gene: TRBV15; d_gene: NA; CDR3nt: TGTGCCACCAGCAGCCCCGGGGACGGATATCAGCCCCAGCATTTT; CDR3aa: CATSSPGDGYQPQHF
abundance: few; j_gene: TRBJ2-2; v_gene: TRBV9; d_gene: NA; CDR3nt: TGTGCCAGCAGCCCACTAGGGGAGGCGAACACCGGGGAGCTGTTTTTT; CDR3aa: CASSPLGEANTGELFF
abundance: NA; j_gene: TRBJ1-5; v_gene: TRBV2; d_gene: TRBD1; CDR3nt: TGTGCCAGGCAGACAGGGACTTCTCAGCCCCAGCATTTT; CDR3aa: CARQTGTSQPQHF
abundance: many; j_gene: TRBJ2-5; v_gene: TRBV19; d_gene: NA; CDR3nt: TGTGCCAGTAGTTCCCGGGGTGCTCAAGAGACCCAGTACTTC; CDR3aa: CASSSRGAQETQYF
abundance: NA; j_gene: TRBJ2-7; v_gene: TRBV10-3; d_gene: NA; CDR3nt: TGTGCTAACCGTGGGGCCTACGAGCAGTACTTC; CDR3aa: CANRGAYEQYF
abundance: few; j_gene: TRBJ1-1; v_gene: TRBV12-3/TRBV12-4; d_gene: NA; CDR3nt: TGTGCCAGCAACCCTATGACAGGTCTGAACACTGAAGCTTTCTTT; CDR3aa: CASNPMTGLNTEAFF
abundance: few; j_gene: TRBJ2-7; v_gene: TRBV7-2; d_gene: NA; CDR3nt: TGTGCCAGCAGCCCCCGGGCAGGGGCCTACGAGCAGTACTTC; CDR3aa: CASSPRAGAYEQYF
abundance: NA; j_gene: TRBJ1-4; v_gene: TRBV13; d_gene: TRBD1; CDR3nt: TGTGCCAGCAGCGACCGGGACAGGGGAAATGAAAAACTGTTTTTT; CDR3aa: CASSDRDRGNEKLFF
abundance: NA; j_gene: TRBJ1-4; v_gene: TRBV19; d_gene: NA; CDR3nt: TGTGCCAGTAGTATCGGCCTAGGAGGAGAAAGGGAAAAACTGTTTTTT; CDR3aa: CASSIGLGGEREKLFF
abundance: NA; j_gene: TRBJ2-7; v_gene: TRBV10-3; d_gene: NA; CDR3nt: TGTGCCATCAGCCTTGTACAGGCGTCCTACGAGCAGTACTTC; CDR3aa: CAISLVQASYEQYF
abundance: few; j_gene: TRBJ2-7; v_gene: TRBV2; d_gene: TRBD1; CDR3nt: TGTGCCAGCAGCGAAACCCGGGACAGGACCTACTACGAGCAGTACTTC; CDR3aa: CASSETRDRTYYEQYF
abundance: few; j_gene: TRBJ2-2; v_gene: TRBV7-2; d_gene: NA; CDR3nt: TGTGCCAGCAGCCAGATCACTCCAGGGGAGCTGTTTTTT; CDR3aa: CASSQITPGELFF
abundance: many; j_gene: TRBJ1-1; v_gene: TRBV10-3; d_gene: NA; CDR3nt: TGTGCCACCCTGGACAGCTCCGCTGAAGCTTTCTTT; CDR3aa: CATLDSSAEAFF
abundance: NA; j_gene: TRBJ1-2; v_gene: TRBV5-8; d_gene: TRBD1; CDR3nt: TGTGCCAGCAGCTTGGACGGGACAGTTGCCGGCTACACCTTC; CDR3aa: CASSLDGTVAGYTF
abundance: NA; j_gene: TRBJ1-1; v_gene: TRBV7-9; d_gene: NA; CDR3nt: TGTGCCAGCAGCTCCCCGGGAGCCATGAACACTGAAGCTTTCTTT; CDR3aa: CASSSPGAMNTEAFF
abundance: NA; j_gene: TRBJ2-6; v_gene: TRBV19; d_gene: TRBD1; CDR3nt: TGTGCCAGTAGTATTACCGGGACAGACGTCTCTGGGGCCAACGTCCTGACTTTC; CDR3aa: CASSITGTDVSGANVLTF
abundance: many; j_gene: TRBJ1-2; v_gene: TRBV10-3; d_gene: TRBD1; CDR3nt: TGTGCCAGCAGTAACGACAGGGTGCGGTATGGCTACACCTTC; CDR3aa: CASSNDRVRYGYTF
abundance: once; j_gene: TRBJ1-5; v_gene: TRBV6-1; d_gene: TRBD1; CDR3nt: TGTGCCAGCACGACAGGGGATAGCAATCAGCCCCAGCATTTT; CDR3aa: CASTTGDSNQPQHF
abundance: NA; j_gene: TRBJ1-1; v_gene: TRBV20-1; d_gene: NA; CDR3nt: TGCAGTGCTAGAGACTCAGGGAGGACTGAAGCTTTCTTT; CDR3aa: CSARDSGRTEAFF
abundance: many; j_gene: TRBJ1-5; v_gene: TRBV19; d_gene: NA; CDR3nt: TGTGCCAGTAGTATTGCGGCGGGAGGGCTCCAGCCCCAGCATTTT; CDR3aa: CASSIAAGGLQPQHF
abundance: NA; j_gene: TRBJ2-7; v_gene: TRBV7-9; d_gene: TRBD2; CDR3nt: TGTGCCAGCAGCACGACTAGCGGGAGGGCCGCGTACGAGCAGTACTTC; CDR3aa: CASSTTSGRAAYEQYF
abundance: NA; j_gene: TRBJ1-1; v_gene: TRBV6-5; d_gene: NA; CDR3nt: TGTGCCAGCAGCGAGACAAAGGGGCTGGCGGCTTTCTTT; CDR3aa: CASSETKGLAAFF
abundance: NA; j_gene: TRBJ1-6; v_gene: TRBV7-8; d_gene: TRBD1; CDR3nt: TGTGCCAGCAGCTTAGCGGGACCGGGACAGGTCTCACCCCTCCACTTT; CDR3aa: CASSLAGPGQVSPLHF
abundance: NA; j_gene: TRBJ1-5; v_gene: TRBV12-3/TRBV12-4; d_gene: NA; CDR3nt: TGTGCCAGCAGTACCGGGACACATAGCAATCAGCCCCAGCATTTT; CDR3aa: CASSTGTHSNQPQHF
abundance: few; j_gene: TRBJ1-3; v_gene: TRBV12-3/TRBV12-4; d_gene: NA; CDR3nt: TGTGCCAGCAGTTTCGCTATAGGGTCTGGAAACACCATATATTTT; CDR3aa: CASSFAIGSGNTIYF
abundance: many; j_gene: TRBJ1-5; v_gene: TRBV7-6; d_gene: NA; CDR3nt: TGTGCCAGCAGCTCGATAGGGATAAATCAGCCCCAGCATTTT; CDR3aa: CASSSIGINQPQHF
abundance: NA; j_gene: TRBJ2-7; v_gene: TRBV29-1; d_gene: NA; CDR3nt: TGCAGCGCCTACACGGGTGGCTCCTACGAGCAGTACTTC; CDR3aa: CSAYTGGSYEQYF
abundance: NA; j_gene: TRBJ1-2; v_gene: TRBV12-3/TRBV12-4; d_gene: NA; CDR3nt: TGTGCCAGCAGCCCCGAACGCGGTTATGGCTACACCTTC; CDR3aa: CASSPERGYGYTF